The source of this TCR beta chain is a study of shared clonotypes between healthy human individuals. Findings and caveats of the study: The rarefaction results pointed to incomplete sorted-subset sequencing despite large depth.

A note on this clone: The antigen remains unidentified.

Only in-frame clones appear in the TCRdb table, and some are missing; sequencing was by immunoSEQ multiplex PCR. The table lists some 900,000 clones, 70% to 85% of them singletons. V lost 6 bases, J lost 2 bases, and 14 bases lay in between. This CDR3 contains 14 residues. Germline lookup yields CDR1 MNHNY and CDR2 SVGAGI (reference sequence). The sequence was obtained from a man between 18 and 29 years old in good health. What was sequenced was memory CD4+ T cells sorted from blood. Subset here: CD45RA-negative fraction. The V gene is TRBV6-6, the J gene TRBJ2-7; D gene ambiguous. CDR3 DNA: TGTGCCAGCAGAAAACATGACGGACCCTACGAGCAGTACTTC. It yields the protein CASRKHDGPYEQYF.